What follows are 26 T cell receptor beta chains derived from one specimen sequenced in a study of tumor-infiltrating lymphocytes in localized non-small cell lung cancer. Sequencing used immunoSEQ multiplex PCR; TCRdb keeps in-frame clones, though not all of them. The table lists under 15,000 clones, 85% to 90% of them singletons, with approximately 9.3% in the top ten. Sequencing input: lung tumor tissue. Receptors were obtained from a human donor with non-small cell lung cancer.

The rearrangement uses TRBV4-2 and TRBJ1-1; unclear D gene. Germline CDR1 is LGHNA and CDR2 is YNFKEQ. Trimming shortened V by 0 bases and J by 6 bases, and 14 bases separated the two germline ends. The CDR3 covers 15 residues. The CDR3 here is CASSQEHGRTAEAFF. The CDR3 DNA reads as TGTGCCAGCAGCCAAGAGCACGGACGAACGGCTGAAGCTTTCTTT.

The V gene is TRBV6-5, the J gene TRBJ2-6; D uncertain. V shed 2 bases and J shed 0 bases, with 2 bases lying between them. The CDR3 loop spans 14 amino acids. Germline CDR1 reads MNHEY; CDR2 reads SVGAGI. CDR3 residues: CASSYSSGANVLTF. The DNA for the CDR3 is TGTGCCAGCAGTTACAGCTCTGGGGCCAACGTCCTGACTTTC.

Worth noting for this clone: An end of the junction differs from the germline gene, which may be a read error. The chain employs TRBV7-7 and TRBJ2-5, with D possibly being TRBD2 (6 bases). This CDR3 region has 16 residues. CDR1 and CDR2 from the germline V gene are SSHAT and FNYEAQ (reference sequence). CDR3 nucleotides: TGTGCTAGCAGCTTAGGAGGGGCGTGGGGGAGAGAGGCCCAGTACTTC. This sequence encodes CASSLGGAWGREAQYF.

This chain joins TRBV5-4 and TRBJ1-1, with 7 bases fitting TRBD1. CDR1 and CDR2 from the germline V gene are SGHNT and YYREEE (reference sequence). J lost 4 bases, V lost 0 bases, and 3 bases had no gene match. The CDR3 contains 14 residues. CDR3 sequence (DNA): TGTGCCAGCAGCTTGGACAGGGGCGGCACTGAAGCTTTCTTT. Encoded protein: CASSLDRGGTEAFF.

The chain combines TRBV6-5 with TRBJ1-2, with D uncertain. The V end was cut by 6 bases, the J end by 0 bases, with 8 bases between. Looked up from germline, CDR1 is MNHEY and CDR2 is SVGAGI. The CDR3 contains 13 residues. Here the CDR3 reads CASSLSSNYGYTF. The CDR3 DNA is TGTGCCAGCAGCCTGAGTTCTAACTATGGCTACACCTTC.

The chain joins TRBV15 to TRBJ2-3, with 8 nucleotides matching TRBD2. V lost 1 base to trimming and J lost 3 bases; unmatched junction nucleotides: 6. Germline V gives CDR1 LNHNV, CDR2 YYDKDF (reference sequence). The CDR3 sequence is 16 residues long. The CDR3, as DNA: TGTGCCACCAGCAGAGCTACTAGCGGTTTTACAGATACGCAGTATTTT. This gives the protein CATSRATSGFTDTQYF.

V gene TRBV18 combines with J gene TRBJ1-1; D is ambiguous. V dropped 0 bases and J dropped 0 bases, with 14 bases sitting between them. The CDR3 length is 17 residues. Germline CDR1 and CDR2: KGHSH and LQKENI. CDR3 amino acids: CASSPPILLTMNTEAFF. The CDR3 coding sequence is TGTGCCAGCTCACCACCAATCTTACTCACAATGAACACTGAAGCTTTCTTT.

The chain links TRBV28 to TRBJ2-6, with 11 bases that match TRBD1. This CDR3 spans 19 amino acids. Germline CDR1 reads MDHEN; CDR2 reads SYDVKM. Trimming took 2 bases from V and 3 from J; bases not matched to a gene: 9. This CDR3 is CASSLPLGQGAVGANVLTF. The CDR3 bases are TGTGCCAGCAGTTTACCTCTTGGACAGGGGGCTGTTGGGGCCAACGTCCTGACTTTC.

The V and J genes are TRBV5-6 and TRBJ1-2, with a possible D match to TRBD1 (6 bases). The V end lost 0 bases, the J end lost 8 bases, and 11 bases lay between the germline ends. The CDR3 is 13 amino acids. Looked up from germline, CDR1 is SGHDT and CDR2 is YYEEEE. In nucleotides, the CDR3 is TGTGCCAGCAGCTTGGAACAGGGAAGGGGCTACACCTTC. Translating gives CASSLEQGRGYTF. Full variable domain (rest looked up from reference TRBV5-6 and TRBJ1-2): DAGVTQSPTHLIKTRGQQVTLRCSPKSGHDTVSWYQQALGQGPQFIFQYYEEEERQRGNFPDRFSGHQFPNYSSELNVNALLLGDSALYLCASSLEQGRGYTFGSGTRLTVV.

This chain uses TRBV19 with TRBJ2-5; 8 bases align to TRBD2. This CDR3 comprises 14 residues. CDR1 and CDR2 from the germline V gene are LNHDA and SQIVND (reference sequence). Trimming at V came to 7 bases and at J to 8 bases, leaving 12 bases not matched to a gene. The CDR3 loop is CASKLIAGSETQYF. Written as DNA, the CDR3 is TGTGCCAGTAAACTGATAGCGGGATCAGAAACCCAGTACTTC.

The rearrangement links TRBV15 to TRBJ2-1; D call uncertain. CDR3 size: 14 residues. V was clipped by 7 bases and J by 3 bases, with 13 bases between them. Germline V CDR1 and CDR2: LNHNV, YYDKDF (reference sequence). The CDR3 here is CATKYGNLYNEQFF. DNA of the CDR3: TGTGCCACCAAATACGGAAACCTCTACAATGAGCAGTTCTTC.

This chain joins TRBV7-2 and TRBJ2-7; 8 nucleotides align to TRBD1. The CDR3 totals 14 residues. Germline V gives CDR1 SGHTA, CDR2 FQGNSA. V was pared by 3 bases and J by 2 bases, with 3 bases of the junction left unmatched. DNA of the CDR3: TGTGCCAGCAGCTTTAGACAGGGGACCTACGAGCAGTACTTC. Translating gives CASSFRQGTYEQYF.

This chain connects TRBV5-1 to TRBJ2-7; 7 positions agree with TRBD1. The junction had 15 bases not matched to a gene; V was cut back by 4 bases and J by 5 bases. The germline gives CDR1 SGHRS, CDR2 YFSETQ. CDR3 length equals 16 residues. The chain's CDR3 is CASSGYRGSGPNEQYF. The CDR3 nucleotides read TGCGCCAGCAGCGGTTACAGGGGATCGGGTCCAAACGAGCAGTACTTC. Full variable domain (rest looked up from reference TRBV5-1 and TRBJ2-7): KAGVTQTPRYLIKTRGQQVTLSCSPISGHRSVSWYQQTPGQGLQFLFEYFSETQRNKGNFPGRFSGRQFSNSRSEMNVSTLELGDSALYLCASSGYRGSGPNEQYFGPGTRLTVT.

The CDR3 region is CATLEGYGYTF. DNA of the CDR3: TGTGCCACCCTGGAGGGATATGGCTACACCTTC. The rearrangement uses TRBV28 and TRBJ1-2; D is ambiguous. The CDR3 consists of 11 residues. Looked up from germline, CDR1 is MDHEN and CDR2 is SYDVKM. The V end lost 10 bases, the J end lost 5 bases, and 11 bases lay between the germline ends.

The V and J genes are TRBV9 and TRBJ1-1; D gene unclear. Trimming took 0 bases from V and 8 from J, leaving 14 bases between them. CDR3 length: 14 residues. The germline CDR1 and CDR2 sequences are SGDLS and YYNGEE. The CDR3 sequence is CASSVGLRSVEAFF. The CDR3 DNA reads as TGTGCCAGCAGCGTAGGTTTGAGGTCCGTGGAAGCTTTCTTT.

This clone showed up just once. The J gene is TRBJ1-2, the V gene TRBV10-3; D uncertain. The CDR3 has 11 residues. Germline CDR1 reads ENHRY; CDR2 reads SYGVKD. V was trimmed by 10 bases and J by 7 bases, leaving 13 bases between them. CDR3 in DNA: TGTGCCACCCGGGAAGAGGGTGGCTACACCTTC. It specifies CATREEGGYTF.

This clone has only a few counts. V gene TRBV12-5 combines with J gene TRBJ2-1, with D possibly TRBD2 on 6 matching bases. Germline CDR1 reads LGHNT; CDR2 reads FRNRAP. The CDR3 has 14 amino acids. Trimming removed 0 bases at V and 5 bases at J, with 8 bases between. For the CDR3, the DNA is TGTGCTAGTGGTTTGGTGGGACTCCACAATGAGCAGTTCTTC. Its protein product is CASGLVGLHNEQFF.

V usage is TRBV7-9 and J usage is TRBJ2-2, with a weak D call TRBD2 (6 bases). Germline CDR1 is SEHNR and CDR2 is FQNEAQ (reference sequence). CDR3 size: 16 residues. The V and J ends lost 3 bases and 3 bases respectively, with 14 bases between them. The DNA of the CDR3 is TGTGCCAGCAGCTTCCCCCGACTAGTTGACACCGGGGAGCTGTTTTTT. Translating it yields CASSFPRLVDTGELFF.

CDR3 protein: CASSLPAGSNQPQHF. The CDR3 bases are TGTGCCAGCTCACTTCCCGCAGGTAGCAATCAGCCCCAGCATTTT. The rearrangement links TRBV28 to TRBJ1-5; D gene uncertain. Per germline, CDR1 MDHEN and CDR2 SYDVKM. The length of the CDR3 is 15 residues. The ends were cut back, 8 bases at V and 0 bases at J, with 14 bases in the middle.

The chain is built from TRBV14 and TRBJ1-5; D ambiguous. V lost 1 base, J lost 5 bases, and 6 bases lay in between. The CDR3 sequence is 13 residues long. The germline V gene encodes CDR1 SGHDN and CDR2 FVKESK. The CDR3 region is CASSQGYDQPQHF. The CDR3 bases are TGTGCCAGCAGCCAAGGGTACGATCAGCCCCAGCATTTT.

The V call is TRBV6-1, the J call TRBJ2-1; 8 nucleotides align to TRBD2. This CDR3 is 15 amino acids long. V shed 2 bases and J 6 bases; nucleotides not matched to a gene: 6. Germline-derived CDR1 and CDR2 are MNHNS and SASEGT. CDR3 amino acids: CASSELAGSGNEQFF. Here the CDR3 DNA reads TGTGCCAGCAGTGAACTAGCGGGTTCAGGCAATGAGCAGTTCTTC.

V is TRBV28 and J is TRBJ1-1; D is unresolved. The CDR3 sequence is 13 residues long. Germline CDR1 is MDHEN and CDR2 is SYDVKM. The germline V and J ends were trimmed by 8 bases and 10 bases, with 20 bases remaining between them. The CDR3 coding sequence is TGTGCCAGCTCTAGATATACAGCGACGGGAGCTTTCTTT. Protein sequence: CASSRYTATGAFF.

The CDR3 sequence: CATSRDWDDQPQHF. The CDR3 nucleotides are TGTGCCACCAGCAGAGATTGGGACGATCAGCCCCAGCATTTT. The genes are TRBV15 and TRBJ1-5, with a possible D match to TRBD1 (5 bases). Germline CDR1 reads LNHNV; CDR2 reads YYDKDF (reference sequence). Trimming shortened V by 0 bases and J by 5 bases, and 8 bases separated the two germline ends. This CDR3 is 14 amino acids long. Based on the CDR3 plus reference TRBV15 and TRBJ1-5, the full variable domain is DAMVIQNPRYQVTQFGKPVTLSCSQTLNHNVMYWYQQKSSQAPKLLFHYYDKDFNNEADTPDNFQSRRPNTSFCFLDIRSPGLGDTAMYLCATSRDWDDQPQHFGDGTRLSIL.

This clone was observed once. V is TRBV7-9 and J is TRBJ2-1; 9 bases are shared with TRBD2. In germline, CDR1 is SEHNR, CDR2 FQNEAQ (reference sequence). CDR3 length: 18 amino acids. V dropped 5 bases and J dropped 8; count of bases not matched to a gene: 19. The CDR3 DNA is TGTGCCAGCAGCCCTGGAGCAGGGTGGCGCGGGAGGGCCGATGAGCAGTTCTTC. Amino acid sequence: CASSPGAGWRGRADEQFF.

The chain employs TRBV7-9 and TRBJ2-6; 9 nucleotides line up with TRBD2. Germline V CDR1 and CDR2: SEHNR, FQNEAQ (reference sequence). The ends lost 3 bases at V and 1 base at J; junction bases unmatched: 7. The length of the CDR3 is 18 residues. CDR3 coding DNA: TGTGCCAGCAGCTTCTCCCTAGCGGGAATATCTGGGGCCAACGTCCTGACTTTC. It translates to CASSFSLAGISGANVLTF.

This chain joins TRBV6-1 and TRBJ2-7, with a possible D match to TRBD2 (5 bases). CDR1 is MNHNS and CDR2 is SASEGT in the germline V gene. The CDR3 is 14 amino acids. V was clipped by 4 bases and J by 3 bases, with 13 bases between them. This CDR3 reads CASSVRPGNYEQYF. The CDR3 DNA sequence: TGTGCCAGCAGTGTGCGTCCCGGGAACTACGAGCAGTACTTC.